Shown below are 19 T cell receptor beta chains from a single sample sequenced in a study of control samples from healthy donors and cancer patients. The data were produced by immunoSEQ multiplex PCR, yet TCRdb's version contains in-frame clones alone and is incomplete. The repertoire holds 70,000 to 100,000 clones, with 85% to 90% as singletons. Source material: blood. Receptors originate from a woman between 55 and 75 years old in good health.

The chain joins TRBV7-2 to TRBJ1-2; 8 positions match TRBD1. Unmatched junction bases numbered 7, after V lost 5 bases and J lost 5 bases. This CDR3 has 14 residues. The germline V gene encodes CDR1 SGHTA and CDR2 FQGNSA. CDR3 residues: CASSPQQGGYGYTF. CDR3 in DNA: TGTGCCAGCAGCCCGCAACAGGGGGGGTATGGCTACACCTTC.

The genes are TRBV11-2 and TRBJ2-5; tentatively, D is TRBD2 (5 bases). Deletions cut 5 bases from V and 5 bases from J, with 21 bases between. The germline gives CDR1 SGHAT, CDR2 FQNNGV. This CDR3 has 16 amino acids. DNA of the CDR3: TGTGCCAGCAGCCAAAGCGAGGGCGGTTTCACGGAGACCCAGTACTTC. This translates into CASSQSEGGFTETQYF.

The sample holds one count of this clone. Here the CDR3 reads CASSGPGSYEQYF. For the CDR3, the DNA is TGTGCCAGCAGTGGTCCGGGCTCCTACGAGCAGTACTTC. This chain uses TRBV2 with TRBJ2-7; D is undetermined. The CDR3 has 13 residues. V lost 4 bases and J lost 0, with 7 bases in between. The germline CDR1 and CDR2 sequences are SNHLY and FYNNEI.

CDR3 residues: CASSEKGRGRTEAFF. CDR3 DNA: TGTGCCAGCAGTGAAAAGGGAAGGGGTCGCACTGAAGCTTTCTTT. The chain has TRBV2 and TRBJ1-1; D is perhaps TRBD1 (5 bases). Germline CDR1 and CDR2: SNHLY and FYNNEI. This CDR3 region has 15 residues. The ends were cut back, 2 bases at V and 4 bases at J, with 14 bases in the middle.

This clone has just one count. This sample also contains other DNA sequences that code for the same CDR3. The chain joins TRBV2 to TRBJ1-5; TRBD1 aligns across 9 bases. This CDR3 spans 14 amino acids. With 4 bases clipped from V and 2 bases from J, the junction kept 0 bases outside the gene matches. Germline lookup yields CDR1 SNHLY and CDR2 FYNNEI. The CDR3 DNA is TGTGCCAGCAGTGGGACAGGGGGCAATCAGCCCCAGCATTTT. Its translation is CASSGTGGNQPQHF. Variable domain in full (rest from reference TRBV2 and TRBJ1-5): EPEVTQTPSHQVTQMGQEVILRCVPISNHLYFYWYRQILGQKVEFLVSFYNNEISEKSEIFDDQFSVERPDGSNFTLKIRSTKLEDSAMYFCASSGTGGNQPQHFGDGTRLSIL.

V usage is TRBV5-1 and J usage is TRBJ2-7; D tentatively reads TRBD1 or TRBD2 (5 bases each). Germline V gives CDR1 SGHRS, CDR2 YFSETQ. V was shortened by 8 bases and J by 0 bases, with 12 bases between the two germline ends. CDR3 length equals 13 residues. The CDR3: CASNAGSSYEQYF. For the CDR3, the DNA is TGCGCCAGTAATGCAGGGAGCTCCTACGAGCAGTACTTC.

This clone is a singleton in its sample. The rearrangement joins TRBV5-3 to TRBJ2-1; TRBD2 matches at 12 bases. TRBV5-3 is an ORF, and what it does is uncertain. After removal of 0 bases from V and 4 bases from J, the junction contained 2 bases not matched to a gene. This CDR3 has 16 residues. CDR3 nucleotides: TGTGCCAGAAGCTTGGGGCTAGCGGGAGGGTACAATGAGCAGTTCTTC. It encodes CARSLGLAGGYNEQFF.

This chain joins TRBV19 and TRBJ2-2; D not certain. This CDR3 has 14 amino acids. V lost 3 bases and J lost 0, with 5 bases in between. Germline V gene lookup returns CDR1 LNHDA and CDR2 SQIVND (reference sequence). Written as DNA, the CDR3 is TGTGCCAGTAGTATCGCGTCGAACACCGGGGAGCTGTTTTTT. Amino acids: CASSIASNTGELFF. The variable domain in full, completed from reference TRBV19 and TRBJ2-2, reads DGGITQSPKYLFRKEGQNVTLSCEQNLNHDAMYWYRQDPGQGLRLIYYSQIVNDFQKGDIAEGYSVSREKKESFPLTVTSAQKNPTAFYLCASSIASNTGELFFGEGSRLTVL.

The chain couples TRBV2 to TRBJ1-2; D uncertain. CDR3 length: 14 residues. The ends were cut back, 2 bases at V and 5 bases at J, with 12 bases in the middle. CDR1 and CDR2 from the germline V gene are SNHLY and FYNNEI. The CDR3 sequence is CASSELPDWYGYTF. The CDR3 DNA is TGTGCCAGCAGTGAACTACCGGACTGGTATGGCTACACCTTC.

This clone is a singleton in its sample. CDR3 sequence (DNA): TGTGCCAGCAGCTTACAGGGGACTAACACTGAAGCTTTCTTT. It specifies CASSLQGTNTEAFF. The chain combines TRBV7-3 with TRBJ1-1; a weak D match, TRBD1 (6 bases). Deletions cut 2 bases from V and 2 bases from J, with 9 bases between. This CDR3 contains 14 residues. CDR1 and CDR2 from the germline V gene are SGHTA and FQGTGA. The full variable domain, with the rest looked up from reference TRBV7-3 and TRBJ1-1, is GAGVSQTPSNKVTEKGKYVELRCDPISGHTALYWYRQSLGQGPEFLIYFQGTGAADDSGLPNDRFFAVRPEGSVSTLKIQRTERGDSAVYLCASSLQGTNTEAFFGQGTRLTVV.

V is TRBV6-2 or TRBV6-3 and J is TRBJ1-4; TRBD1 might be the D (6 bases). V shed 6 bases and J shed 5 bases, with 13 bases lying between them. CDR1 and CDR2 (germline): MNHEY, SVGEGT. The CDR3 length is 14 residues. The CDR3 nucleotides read TGTGCCAGCAGCCCGGGGACATCAAATGAAAAACTGTTTTTT. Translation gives CASSPGTSNEKLFF.

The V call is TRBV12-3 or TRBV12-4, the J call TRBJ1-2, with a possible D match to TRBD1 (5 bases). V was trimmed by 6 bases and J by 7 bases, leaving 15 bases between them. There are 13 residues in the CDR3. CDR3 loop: CASREGSGGGYTF. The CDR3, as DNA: TGTGCCAGCAGGGAGGGATCGGGGGGTGGCTACACCTTC.

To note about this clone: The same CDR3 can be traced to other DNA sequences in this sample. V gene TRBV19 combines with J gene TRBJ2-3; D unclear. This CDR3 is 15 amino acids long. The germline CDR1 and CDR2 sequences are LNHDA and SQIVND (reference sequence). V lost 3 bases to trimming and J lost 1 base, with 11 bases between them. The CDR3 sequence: CASSIGPRGTDTQYF. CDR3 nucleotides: TGTGCCAGTAGTATCGGCCCCCGGGGCACAGATACGCAGTATTTT.

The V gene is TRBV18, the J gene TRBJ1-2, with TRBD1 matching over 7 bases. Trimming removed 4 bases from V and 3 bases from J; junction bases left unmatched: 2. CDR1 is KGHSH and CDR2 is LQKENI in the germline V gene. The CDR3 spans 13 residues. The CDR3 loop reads CASSRDRDYGYTF. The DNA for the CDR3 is TGTGCCAGCTCACGCGACAGGGACTATGGCTACACCTTC.

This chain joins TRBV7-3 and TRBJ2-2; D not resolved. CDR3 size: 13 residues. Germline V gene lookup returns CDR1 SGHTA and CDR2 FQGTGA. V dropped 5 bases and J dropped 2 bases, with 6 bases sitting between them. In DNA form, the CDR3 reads TGTGCCAGCAGCCCGAGCAACACCGGGGAGCTGTTTTTT. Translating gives CASSPSNTGELFF.

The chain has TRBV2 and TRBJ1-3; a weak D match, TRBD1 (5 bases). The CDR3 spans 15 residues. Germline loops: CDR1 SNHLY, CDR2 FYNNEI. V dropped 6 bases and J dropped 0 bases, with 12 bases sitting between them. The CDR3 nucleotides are TGTGCCAGCAGCGGGACGGCACACTCTGGAAACACCATATATTTT. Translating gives CASSGTAHSGNTIYF.

CDR3 DNA sequence: TGTGCCAGTAGTATCAGTAGGACCGGGGAGCTGTTTTTT. Its translation is CASSISRTGELFF. The rearrangement links TRBV19 to TRBJ2-2; D is unclear. V was pared by 3 bases and J by 5 bases, with 7 bases between. This CDR3 is built from 13 residues. The V gene's germline CDR1 is LNHDA and CDR2 SQIVND (reference sequence).

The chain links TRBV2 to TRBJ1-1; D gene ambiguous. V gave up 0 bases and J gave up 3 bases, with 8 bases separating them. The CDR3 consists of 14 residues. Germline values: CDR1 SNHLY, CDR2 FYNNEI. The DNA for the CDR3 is TGTGCCAGCAGTGAAGCGCGGGCGGACACTGAAGCTTTCTTT. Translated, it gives CASSEARADTEAFF.

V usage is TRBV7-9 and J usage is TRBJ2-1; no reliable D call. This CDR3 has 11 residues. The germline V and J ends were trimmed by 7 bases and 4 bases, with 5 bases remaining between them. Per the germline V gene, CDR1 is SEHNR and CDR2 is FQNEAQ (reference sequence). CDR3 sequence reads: CASTLYNEQFF. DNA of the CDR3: TGTGCCAGCACCCTATACAATGAGCAGTTCTTC. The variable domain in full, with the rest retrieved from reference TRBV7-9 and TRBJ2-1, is DTGVSQNPRHKITKRGQNVTFRCDPISEHNRLYWYRQTLGQGPEFLTYFQNEAQLEKSRLLSDRFSAERPKGSFSTLEIQRTEQGDSAMYLCASTLYNEQFFGPGTRLTVL.